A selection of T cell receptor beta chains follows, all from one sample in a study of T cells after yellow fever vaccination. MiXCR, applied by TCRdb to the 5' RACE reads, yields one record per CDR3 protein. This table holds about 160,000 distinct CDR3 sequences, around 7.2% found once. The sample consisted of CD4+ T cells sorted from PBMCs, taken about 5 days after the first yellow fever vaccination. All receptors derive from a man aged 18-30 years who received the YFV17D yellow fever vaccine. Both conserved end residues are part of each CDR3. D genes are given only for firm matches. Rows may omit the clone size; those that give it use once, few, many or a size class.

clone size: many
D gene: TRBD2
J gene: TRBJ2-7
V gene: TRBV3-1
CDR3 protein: CASSLMPGLAYEQYF
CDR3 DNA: TGTGCCAGCAGCTTAATGCCGGGACTAGCCTACGAGCAGTACTTC

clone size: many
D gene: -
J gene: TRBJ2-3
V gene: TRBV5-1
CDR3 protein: CATGTGTDTQYF
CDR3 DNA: TGCGCCACGGGGACGGGCACAGATACGCAGTATTTT

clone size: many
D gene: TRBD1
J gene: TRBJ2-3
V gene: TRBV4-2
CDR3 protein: CASSPRTGTTGDTQYF
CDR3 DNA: TGTGCCAGCAGCCCTCGGACAGGGACGACCGGAGATACGCAGTATTTT

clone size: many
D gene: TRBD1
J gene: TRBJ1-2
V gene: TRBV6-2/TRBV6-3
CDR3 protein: CASRPGQGFRYTF
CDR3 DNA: TGTGCCAGCAGACCGGGACAGGGGTTTCGCTACACCTTC

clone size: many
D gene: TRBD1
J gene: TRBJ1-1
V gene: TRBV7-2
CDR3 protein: CASSLDWTGGAFF
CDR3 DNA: TGTGCCAGCAGCTTAGATTGGACAGGGGGGGCTTTCTTT

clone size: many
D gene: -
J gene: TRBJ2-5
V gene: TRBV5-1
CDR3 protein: CASSPVGGRKTQYF
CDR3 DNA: TGCGCCAGCAGCCCTGTGGGTGGCCGAAAGACCCAGTACTTC

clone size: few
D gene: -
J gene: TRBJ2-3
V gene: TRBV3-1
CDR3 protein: CASSQDHSGTDTQYF
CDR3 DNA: TGTGCCAGCAGCCAAGATCATAGCGGCACAGATACGCAGTATTTT

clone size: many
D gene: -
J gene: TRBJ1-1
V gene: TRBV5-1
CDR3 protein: CASSYEGGYTEAFF
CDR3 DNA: TGCGCCAGCAGCTACGAGGGTGGGTACACTGAAGCTTTCTTT

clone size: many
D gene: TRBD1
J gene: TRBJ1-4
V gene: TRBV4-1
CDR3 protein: CASSQTGGLYEKLFF
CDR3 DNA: TGCGCCAGCAGCCAAACAGGGGGATTGTATGAAAAACTGTTTTTT

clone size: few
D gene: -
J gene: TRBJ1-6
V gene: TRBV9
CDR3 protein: CASSQEPRNAMPLHF
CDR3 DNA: TGTGCCAGCAGCCAAGAACCGCGAAACGCTATGCCCCTCCACTTT

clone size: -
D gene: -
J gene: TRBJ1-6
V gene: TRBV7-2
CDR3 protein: CASSLEQAVSNSPLHF
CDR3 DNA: TGTGCCAGCAGCTTAGAACAGGCTGTTTCCAATTCACCCCTCCACTTT

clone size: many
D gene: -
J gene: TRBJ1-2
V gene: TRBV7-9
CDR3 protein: CASTQGVIVDYGYTF
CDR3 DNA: TGTGCCAGCACCCAAGGGGTCATCGTTGACTATGGCTACACCTTC

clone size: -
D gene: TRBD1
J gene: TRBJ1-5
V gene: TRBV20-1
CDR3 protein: CSALDRGGNQPQHF
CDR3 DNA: TGCAGTGCCCTGGACAGGGGGGGCAATCAGCCCCAGCATTTT

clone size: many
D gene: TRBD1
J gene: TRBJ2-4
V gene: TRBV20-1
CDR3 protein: CSARDGQGTKNIQYF
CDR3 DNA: TGCAGTGCCAGGGATGGACAGGGCACCAAAAACATTCAGTACTTC

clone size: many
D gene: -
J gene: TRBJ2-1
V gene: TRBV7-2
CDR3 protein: CASSLGILSNEQFF
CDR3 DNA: TGTGCCAGCAGCTTAGGTATACTGTCCAATGAGCAGTTCTTC

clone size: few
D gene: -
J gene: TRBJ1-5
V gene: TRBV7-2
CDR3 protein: CASSSTGTSNQPQHF
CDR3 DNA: TGTGCCAGCAGCTCCACCGGGACGAGCAATCAGCCCCAGCATTTT

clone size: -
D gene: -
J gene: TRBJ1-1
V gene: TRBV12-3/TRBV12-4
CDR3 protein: CASSPTRGTEAFF
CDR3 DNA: TGTGCCAGCAGTCCCACACGGGGGACTGAAGCTTTCTTT

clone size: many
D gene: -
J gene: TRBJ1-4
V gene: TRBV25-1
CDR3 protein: CASSEYQANEKLFF
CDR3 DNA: TGTGCCAGCAGTGAATACCAGGCCAATGAAAAACTGTTTTTT

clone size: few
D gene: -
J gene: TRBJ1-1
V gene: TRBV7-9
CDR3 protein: CASSLFAPGSTEAFF
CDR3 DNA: TGTGCCAGCAGCTTGTTTGCCCCCGGCAGCACTGAAGCTTTCTTT

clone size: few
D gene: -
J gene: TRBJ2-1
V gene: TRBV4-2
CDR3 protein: CASSQVPRTHNEQFF
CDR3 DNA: TGTGCCAGCAGCCAAGTCCCCCGGACACACAATGAGCAGTTCTTC

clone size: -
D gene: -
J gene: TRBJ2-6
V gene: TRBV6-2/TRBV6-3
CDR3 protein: CATSGANVLTF
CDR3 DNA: TGTGCCACCTCTGGGGCCAACGTCCTGACTTTC

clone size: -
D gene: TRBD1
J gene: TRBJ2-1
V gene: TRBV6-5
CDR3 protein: CASSLWDRPYNEQFF
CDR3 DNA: TGTGCCAGCAGTTTATGGGACAGGCCATACAATGAGCAGTTCTTC

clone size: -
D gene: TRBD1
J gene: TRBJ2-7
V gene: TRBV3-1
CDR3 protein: CASCPPGTGYGYEQYF
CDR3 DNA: TGTGCCAGCTGCCCCCCAGGGACAGGGTATGGCTACGAGCAGTACTTC

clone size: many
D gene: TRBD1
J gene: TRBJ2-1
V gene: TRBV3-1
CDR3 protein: CASSQNRGNEQFF
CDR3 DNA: TGTGCCAGCAGCCAGAACAGGGGCAATGAGCAGTTCTTC

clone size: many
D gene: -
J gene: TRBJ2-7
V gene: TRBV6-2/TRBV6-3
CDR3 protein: CASRPGHVSYEQYF
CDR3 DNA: TGTGCCAGCAGGCCGGGACACGTCTCCTACGAGCAGTACTTC

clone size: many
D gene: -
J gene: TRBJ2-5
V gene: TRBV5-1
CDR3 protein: CASSPEGRQETQYF
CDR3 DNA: TGCGCCAGCAGCCCGGAGGGCCGGCAAGAGACCCAGTACTTC

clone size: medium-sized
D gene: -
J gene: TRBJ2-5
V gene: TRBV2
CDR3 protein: CASRNAQETQYF
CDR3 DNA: TGTGCCAGCAGAAACGCCCAAGAGACCCAGTACTTC

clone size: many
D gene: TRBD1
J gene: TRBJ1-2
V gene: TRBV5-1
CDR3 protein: CASSLALGQGAGYGYTF
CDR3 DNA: TGCGCCAGCAGCTTGGCCTTGGGACAGGGGGCGGGCTATGGCTACACCTTC

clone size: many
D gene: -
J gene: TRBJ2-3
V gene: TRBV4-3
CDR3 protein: CASSQEEQGTDTQYF
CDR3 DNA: TGCGCCAGCAGCCAAGAAGAACAGGGCACAGATACGCAGTATTTT

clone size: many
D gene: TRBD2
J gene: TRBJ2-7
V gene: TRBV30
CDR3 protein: CAWSVLAGSYEQYF
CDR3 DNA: TGTGCCTGGAGTGTCTTAGCGGGTTCCTACGAGCAGTACTTC

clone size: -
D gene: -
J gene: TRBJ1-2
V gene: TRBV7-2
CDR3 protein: CASSSRGLAGAYGYTF
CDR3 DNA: TGTGCCAGCAGCTCCCGAGGATTGGCTGGAGCTTATGGCTACACCTTC

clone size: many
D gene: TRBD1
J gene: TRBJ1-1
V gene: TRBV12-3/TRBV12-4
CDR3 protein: CASSQQGARGTEAFF
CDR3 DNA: TGTGCCAGCAGTCAACAGGGGGCGAGGGGGACTGAAGCTTTCTTT

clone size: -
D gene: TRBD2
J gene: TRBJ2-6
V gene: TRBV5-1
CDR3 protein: CASSAGRVPGANVLTF
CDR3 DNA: TGCGCCAGCAGCGCTGGGAGGGTGCCCGGGGCCAACGTCCTGACTTTC

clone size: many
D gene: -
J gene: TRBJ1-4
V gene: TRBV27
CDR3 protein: CASGRLAANEKLFF
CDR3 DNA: TGTGCCAGCGGCCGACTGGCAGCTAATGAAAAACTGTTTTTT

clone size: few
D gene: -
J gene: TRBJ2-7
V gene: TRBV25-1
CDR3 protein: CASSEFWGRSHEQYF
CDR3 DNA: TGTGCCAGCAGTGAATTTTGGGGGCGGAGCCACGAGCAGTACTTC

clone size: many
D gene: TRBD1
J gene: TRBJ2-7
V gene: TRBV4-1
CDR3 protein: CASSQDPGTGAAKQYF
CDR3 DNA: TGCGCCAGCAGCCAAGATCCCGGGACAGGGGCGGCGAAGCAGTACTTC

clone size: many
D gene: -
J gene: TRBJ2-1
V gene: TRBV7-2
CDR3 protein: CASSPQGGRSYNEQFF
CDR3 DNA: TGTGCCAGCAGCCCCCAGGGCGGTAGGTCCTACAATGAGCAGTTCTTC

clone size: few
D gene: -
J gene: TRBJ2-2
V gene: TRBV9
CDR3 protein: CASSSRLTGELFF
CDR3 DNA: TGTGCCAGCAGCTCCCGTTTAACCGGGGAGCTGTTTTTT

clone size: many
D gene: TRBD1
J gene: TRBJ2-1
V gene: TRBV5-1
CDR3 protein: CASSPGQNYNEQFF
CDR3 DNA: TGCGCCAGCAGCCCGGGACAGAACTACAATGAGCAGTTCTTC

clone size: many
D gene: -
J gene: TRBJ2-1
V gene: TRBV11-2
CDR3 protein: CASSLGLAEDNEQFF
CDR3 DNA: TGTGCCAGCAGCTTAGGCTTGGCGGAAGACAATGAGCAGTTCTTC

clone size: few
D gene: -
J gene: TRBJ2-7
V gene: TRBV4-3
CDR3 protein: CASSQEPHSYEQYF
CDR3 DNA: TGCGCCAGCAGCCAAGAACCTCATTCCTACGAGCAGTACTTC

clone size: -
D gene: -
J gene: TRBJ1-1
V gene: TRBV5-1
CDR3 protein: CASSPGQALMNTEAFF
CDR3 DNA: TGCGCCAGCAGCCCGGGGCAGGCATTGATGAACACTGAAGCTTTCTTT

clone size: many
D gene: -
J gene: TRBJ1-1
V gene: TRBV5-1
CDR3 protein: CASSHDRRTEAFF
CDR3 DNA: TGCGCCAGCAGCCATGACAGAAGAACTGAAGCTTTCTTT

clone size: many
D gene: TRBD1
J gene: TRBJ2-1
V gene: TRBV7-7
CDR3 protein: CASSRGQGGGNEQFF
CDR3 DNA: TGTGCCAGCAGCCGTGGACAGGGCGGTGGCAATGAGCAGTTCTTC

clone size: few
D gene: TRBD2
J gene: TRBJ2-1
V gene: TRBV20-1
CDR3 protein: CSAATGTSNLGEQFF
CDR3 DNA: TGCAGTGCTGCGACCGGGACTAGTAATCTCGGTGAGCAGTTCTTC

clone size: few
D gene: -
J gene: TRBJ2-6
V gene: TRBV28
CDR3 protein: CASRWGSGANVLTF
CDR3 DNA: TGTGCCAGCAGATGGGGCTCTGGGGCCAACGTCCTGACTTTC

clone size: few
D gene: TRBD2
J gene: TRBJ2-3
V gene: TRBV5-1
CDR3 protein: CASWEGTDTQYF
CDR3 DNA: TGCGCCAGCTGGGAGGGGACAGATACGCAGTATTTT

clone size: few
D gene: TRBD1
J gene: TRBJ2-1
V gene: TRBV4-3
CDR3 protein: CASSQGTGYPYNEQFF
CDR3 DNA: TGCGCCAGCAGCCAGGGGACAGGGTACCCCTACAATGAGCAGTTCTTC

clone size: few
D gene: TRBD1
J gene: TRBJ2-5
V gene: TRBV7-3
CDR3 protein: CASSFDGDRRRETQYF
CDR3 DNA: TGTGCCAGCAGCTTCGACGGGGACAGGCGTAGGGAGACCCAGTACTTC

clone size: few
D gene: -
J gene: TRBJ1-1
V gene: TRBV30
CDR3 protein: CAWARVSEAFF
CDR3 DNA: TGTGCCTGGGCGAGAGTCTCCGAAGCTTTCTTT

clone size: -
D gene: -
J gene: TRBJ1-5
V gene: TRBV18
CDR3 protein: CASSRGGTLREPQHF
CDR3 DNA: TGTGCCAGCTCACGAGGGGGGACCTTGAGGGAGCCCCAGCATTTT